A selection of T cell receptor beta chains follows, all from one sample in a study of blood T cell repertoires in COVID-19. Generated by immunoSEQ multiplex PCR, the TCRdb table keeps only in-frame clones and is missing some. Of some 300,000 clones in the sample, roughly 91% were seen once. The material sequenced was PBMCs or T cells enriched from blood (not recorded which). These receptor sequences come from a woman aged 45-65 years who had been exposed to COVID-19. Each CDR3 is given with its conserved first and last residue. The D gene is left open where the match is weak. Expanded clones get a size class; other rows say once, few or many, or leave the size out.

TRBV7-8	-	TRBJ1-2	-	TGTGCCAGCAGCTCGGGGTATCGTTTTGGCTACACCTTC	CASSSGYRFGYTF
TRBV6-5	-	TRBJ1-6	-	TGTGCCAGCCACAGATCCAATAATTCACCCCTCCACTTT	CASHRSNNSPLHF
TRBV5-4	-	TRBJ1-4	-	TGTGCCAGCAGCTTGCTTCCGGGAGCAACTAATGAAAAACTGTTTTTT	CASSLLPGATNEKLFF
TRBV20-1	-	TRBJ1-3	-	TGCAGTGCTAGTCCCAACTCTGGAAACACCATATATTTT	CSASPNSGNTIYF
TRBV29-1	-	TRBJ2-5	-	TGCAGCGGGTCTGTAAGTAGCTGGCAGGAGACCCAGTACTTC	CSGSVSSWQETQYF
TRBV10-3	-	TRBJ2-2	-	TGTGCCATCAGTGAGCAGGGGCCTAACACCGGGGAGCTGTTTTTT	CAISEQGPNTGELFF
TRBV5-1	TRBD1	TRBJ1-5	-	TGCGCCAGCAGCCGCTCGGGACAGGACAATCAGCCCCAGCATTTT	CASSRSGQDNQPQHF
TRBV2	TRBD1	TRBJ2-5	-	TGTGCCAGCAATTCTGAACCGGGACAGGGTGGGGAGACCCAGTACTTC	CASNSEPGQGGETQYF
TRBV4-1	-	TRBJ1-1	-	TGCGCCAGCAGCCAAGCTATGGAACAGGTCAACACTGAAGCTTTCTTT	CASSQAMEQVNTEAFF
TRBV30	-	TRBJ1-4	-	TGTGCCTGGAGTGTACAGCCCTCGGAAAAACTGTTTTTT	CAWSVQPSEKLFF
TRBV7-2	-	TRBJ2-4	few	TGTGCCAGCAGCCATACAGGGTTGCTAGCCAAAAACATTCAGTACTTC	CASSHTGLLAKNIQYF
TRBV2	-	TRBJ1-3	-	TGTGCCAGCACCCTAGACAGAATCTCTGGAAACACCATATATTTT	CASTLDRISGNTIYF
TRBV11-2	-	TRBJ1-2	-	TGTGCCAGCAGCTCCTTTTCCCCTTTTAGCTATGGCTACACCTTC	CASSSFSPFSYGYTF
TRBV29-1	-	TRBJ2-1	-	TGCAGCGTTGAAGTGACAGGACCCTACGATGAGCAGTTCTTC	CSVEVTGPYDEQFF
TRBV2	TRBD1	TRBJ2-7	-	TGTGCCAGCGACCGCCCCCCGGGACAGAAGTACTTC	CASDRPPGQKYF
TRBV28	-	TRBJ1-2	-	TGTGCCAGCAGCACACCCCGACAGGCGTCTAACTATGGCTACACCTTC	CASSTPRQASNYGYTF
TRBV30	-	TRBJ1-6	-	TGTGCCTGGAGTGTTGGTGGACACCCTAATTCACCCCTCCACTTT	CAWSVGGHPNSPLHF
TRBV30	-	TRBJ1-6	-	TGTGCCTGGAGAGATAAAGGAGGGGCAGGCCATTCACCCCTCCACTTT	CAWRDKGGAGHSPLHF
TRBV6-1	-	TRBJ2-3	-	TGTGCCAGCAGTGAACCCGGAGAGGTCACAGATACGCAGTATTTT	CASSEPGEVTDTQYF
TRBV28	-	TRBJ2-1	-	TGTGCCAGCAGTTTGGGGGACTTTTCCCGCTCAGAGCAGTTCTTC	CASSLGDFSRSEQFF
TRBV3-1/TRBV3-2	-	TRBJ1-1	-	TGTGCCAGCAGCCAAGTGGGCGGCGGGCCCCACACTGAAGCTTTCTTT	CASSQVGGGPHTEAFF
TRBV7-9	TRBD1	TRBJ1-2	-	TGTGCCAGCAGCTTTCCCGGGACAGGAGTCAATGCTAACTATGGCTACACCTTC	CASSFPGTGVNANYGYTF
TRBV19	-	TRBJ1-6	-	TGTGCCAGTAGTATAGATAATGATTCACCCCTCCACTTT	CASSIDNDSPLHF
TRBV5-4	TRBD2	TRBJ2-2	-	TGTGCCAGCAGCAGGACCTCGGGAGGGCGGAGCACCGGGGAGCTGTTTTTT	CASSRTSGGRSTGELFF
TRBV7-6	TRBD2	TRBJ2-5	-	TGTGCCAGCAGCCACCCCCACCAGCGGGGGGGCGGGGAGACCCAGTACTTC	CASSHPHQRGGGETQYF
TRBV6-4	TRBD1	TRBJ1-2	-	TGTGCCAGCAGTAAATCAGGGGGCGCCGGTAACTATGGCTACACCTTC	CASSKSGGAGNYGYTF
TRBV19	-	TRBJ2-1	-	TGTGCCAGTAGTAATGGGGGGGAGCAGTTCTTC	CASSNGGEQFF
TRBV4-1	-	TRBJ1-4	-	TGCGCCAGCAGCCAAGTTTGGGGGGCAACTAATGAAAAACTGTTTTTT	CASSQVWGATNEKLFF
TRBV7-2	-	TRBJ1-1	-	TGTGCCAGCAGCTTAGAGGTAGGGGTTACTGAAGCTTTCTTT	CASSLEVGVTEAFF
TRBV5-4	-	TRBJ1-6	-	TGTGCCAGCAGCTTCGGCGGGGACCAGGGTAATTCACCCCTCCACTTT	CASSFGGDQGNSPLHF
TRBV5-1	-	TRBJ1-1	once	TGCGCCAGCAGCTCCGACAGAATGAACACTGAAGCTTTCTTT	CASSSDRMNTEAFF
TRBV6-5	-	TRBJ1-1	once	TGTGCCAGCAGTCAATATAACAGGGCGCCTGAAGCTTTCTTT	CASSQYNRAPEAFF
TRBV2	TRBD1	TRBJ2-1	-	TGTGCCAGCAGCGGGACAGGGTCCACCTACAATGAGCAGTTCTTC	CASSGTGSTYNEQFF
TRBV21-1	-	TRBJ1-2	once	TGTGCCAGCAGCCATTCGACAGGGGACGAAAATGGCTACACCTTC	CASSHSTGDENGYTF
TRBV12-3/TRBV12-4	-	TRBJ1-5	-	TGTGCCAGCAGTTCCGGCAATCAGCCCCAGCATTTT	CASSSGNQPQHF
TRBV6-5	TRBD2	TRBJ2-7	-	TGTGCCAGCTCCTCTCTCGGGGGGACCCCCTACGAGCAGTACTTC	CASSSLGGTPYEQYF
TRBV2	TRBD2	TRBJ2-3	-	TGTGCCAGCGCGAGCGGGGTCGCAGATACGCAGTATTTT	CASASGVADTQYF
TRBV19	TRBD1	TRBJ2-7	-	TGTGCCAGTACAAAAGTTTTGGGGACAGCCTACGAGCAGTACTTC	CASTKVLGTAYEQYF
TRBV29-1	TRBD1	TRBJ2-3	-	TGCAGCGTAGGGGACAGGGTTAGCACAGATACGCAGTATTTT	CSVGDRVSTDTQYF
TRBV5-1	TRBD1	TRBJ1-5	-	TGCGCCAGCAGCTTGGGAGACAGGGGTGAGGATCAGCCCCAGCATTTT	CASSLGDRGEDQPQHF
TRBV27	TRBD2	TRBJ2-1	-	TGTGCCAGCAGTTTACGTAGCGGGGGGGTCTACAATGAGCAGTTCTTC	CASSLRSGGVYNEQFF
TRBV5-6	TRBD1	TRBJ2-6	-	TGTGCCAGCAGGGGGACCGGGACAGGCAACTCTGGGGCCAACGTCCTGACTTTC	CASRGTGTGNSGANVLTF
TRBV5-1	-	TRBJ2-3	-	TGCGCCAGCAGCTTGATCTCGGGGGGCGACACAGATACGCAGTATTTT	CASSLISGGDTDTQYF
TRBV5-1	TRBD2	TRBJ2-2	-	TGCGCCAGCAGCTTGGTGGCAGCGGGGGTAACCGGGGAGCTGTTTTTT	CASSLVAAGVTGELFF
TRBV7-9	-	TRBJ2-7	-	TGTGCCAGCAGCGTCTCCGGAGGGTCCCCGACGGGAGAGCAGTACTTC	CASSVSGGSPTGEQYF
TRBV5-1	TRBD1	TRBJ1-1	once	TGCGCCAGCAGCTCCTGGGACAGGGGGCGAGGCACTGAAGCTTTCTTT	CASSSWDRGRGTEAFF
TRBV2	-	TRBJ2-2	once	TGTGCCAGCAGTGTAGACAGGCAACTTAACACCGGGGAGCTGTTTTTT	CASSVDRQLNTGELFF
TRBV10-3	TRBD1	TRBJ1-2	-	TGTGCCATCACGGGGATAGGGGGCAGCTATGGCTACACCTTC	CAITGIGGSYGYTF
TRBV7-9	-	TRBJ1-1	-	TGTGCCAGCAGCTTAGCGGGCACAGAGAACACTGAAGCTTTCTTT	CASSLAGTENTEAFF
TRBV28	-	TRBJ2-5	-	TGTGCCAGCAGTCTCCAGGGACAAGGCCAAGAGACCCAGTACTTC	CASSLQGQGQETQYF
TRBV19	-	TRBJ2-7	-	TGTGCCAGTAGACGATCAGGGGACTCCTACGAGCAGTACTTC	CASRRSGDSYEQYF
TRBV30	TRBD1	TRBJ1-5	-	TGTGCCTGGTCAACAGGGGACCAGCCCCAGCATTTT	CAWSTGDQPQHF
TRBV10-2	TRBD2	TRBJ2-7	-	TGCGCCAGCAGTGAGACTCGACTAGCGGGGGGACACTCGAGCTCCTACGAGCAGTACTTC	CASSETRLAGGHSSSYEQYF
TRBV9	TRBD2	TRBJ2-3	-	TGTGCCAGCAGCGTAATAAGCGGGGGGAACACAGATACGCAGTATTTT	CASSVISGGNTDTQYF
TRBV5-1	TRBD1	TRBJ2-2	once	TGCGCCAGCAGCATCCGGGACAGGGACACCGGGGAGCTGTTTTTT	CASSIRDRDTGELFF
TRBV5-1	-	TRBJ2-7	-	TGCGCCAGCAGCTTGCAGGGCTTCTACGAGCAGTACTTC	CASSLQGFYEQYF
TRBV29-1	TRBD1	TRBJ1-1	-	TGCAGCGTCCTTGAGGGGGACAGAGCGAACACTGAAGCTTTCTTT	CSVLEGDRANTEAFF
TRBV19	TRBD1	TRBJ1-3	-	TGTGCCAGTAGTTTCAGGGGGTTAGTTGCTGGAAACACCATATATTTT	CASSFRGLVAGNTIYF
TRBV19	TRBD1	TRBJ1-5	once	TGTGCCAGTAGTACAGGGGGCTCGAATCAGCCCCAGCATTTT	CASSTGGSNQPQHF
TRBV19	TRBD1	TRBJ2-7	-	TGTGCCAGTAGTGGCCGGGACAGATGGGACGAGCAGTACTTC	CASSGRDRWDEQYF